Following are 22 T cell receptor beta chains from one sample sequenced in a study of early T cells in non-severe SARS-CoV-2 infection. TCRdb re-analysed the 5' RACE reads in MiXCR, keeping a single row per CDR3 protein. Of tens of thousands of distinct CDR3 sequences listed, 13% are singletons. Sequencing used whole blood. The receptors were sampled from an adult who was a healthcare worker with PCR-confirmed SARS-CoV-2 infection or an uninfected control (not recorded which).

The chain combines TRBV28 with TRBJ1-1; no clear D. With 6 bases removed from V and 6 bases from J, the gap between germline ends came to 8 bases. The CDR3 length is 11 residues. Germline loops: CDR1 MDHEN, CDR2 SYDVKM. The CDR3 sequence: CASRLRAEAFF. In nucleotides, the CDR3 is TGTGCCAGCAGGCTTAGGGCTGAAGCTTTCTTT. The entire variable domain, with the rest obtained from reference TRBV28 and TRBJ1-1, is as follows: DVKVTQSSRYLVKRTGEKVFLECVQDMDHENMFWYRQDPGLGLRLIYFSYDVKMKEKGDIPEGYSVSREKKERFSLILESASTNQTSMYLCASRLRAEAFFGQGTRLTVV.

J is TRBJ2-7 and V is TRBV27; 11 bases agree with TRBD1. CDR3 length: 14 amino acids. Germline V gives CDR1 MNHEY, CDR2 SMNVEV (reference sequence). After removal of 8 bases from V and 3 bases from J, the junction contained 6 bases not matched to a gene. The CDR3: CASGTGTGGYEQYF. CDR3 coding DNA: TGTGCCAGCGGGACCGGGACAGGGGGCTACGAGCAGTACTTC.

This chain links TRBV5-1 with TRBJ1-1, with D perhaps TRBD1 (6 bases). This CDR3 contains 17 residues. The ends were cut back, 4 bases at V and 1 base at J, with 20 bases in the middle. CDR1 and CDR2 (germline): SGHRS, YFSETQ. CDR3: CASSGGSRTVKNTEAFF. CDR3 in DNA: TGCGCCAGCAGCGGGGGGAGTAGGACAGTTAAGAACACTGAAGCTTTCTTT.

This clonotype was seen ten or more times. This chain links TRBV7-2 with TRBJ1-6; D is ambiguous. V was trimmed by 7 bases and J by 1 base, leaving 8 bases between them. From germline, CDR1 is SGHTA and CDR2 FQGNSA. This CDR3 spans 14 amino acids. CDR3 sequence (DNA): TGTGCCAGCAACGCGGGGTCCTATAATTCACCCCTCCACTTT. Residues: CASNAGSYNSPLHF.

There are a few counts of this clonotype. This chain joins TRBV19 and TRBJ1-2, with D possibly TRBD1 on 5 matching bases. V lost 2 bases and J 6 bases, leaving 16 bases between the germline ends. The CDR3 totals 15 residues. The germline V gene encodes CDR1 LNHDA and CDR2 SQIVND (reference sequence). CDR3 bases: TGTGCCAGTAGTATAAGGGACGGCGGGAGACATGGCTACACCTTC. The encoded protein is CASSIRDGGRHGYTF.

Ten or more counts support this clonotype. The V and J genes are TRBV19 and TRBJ2-2; 10 nucleotides match TRBD2. The CDR3 extends over 18 amino acids. Germline V gene data show CDR1 as LNHDA and CDR2 as SQIVND (reference sequence). J was trimmed by 0 bases and V by 3 bases; bases with no gene match: 7. CDR3 bases: TGTGCCAGTAGTATCCGACTAGCGGGCCACGCGAACACCGGGGAGCTGTTTTTT. Its translation is CASSIRLAGHANTGELFF.

The chain couples TRBV5-1 to TRBJ2-5; TRBD2 is a possible D gene (6 bases). V shed 2 bases and J shed 1 base, with 12 bases lying between them. Germline V lookup: CDR1 SGHRS, CDR2 YFSETQ. The CDR3 covers 15 residues. In DNA form, the CDR3 reads TGCGCCAGCAGCTTCCGGGGACTGCCCCAAGAGACCCAGTACTTC. This encodes CASSFRGLPQETQYF.

The rearrangement uses TRBV27 and TRBJ1-6, with D unresolved. Germline V lookup: CDR1 MNHEY, CDR2 SMNVEV (reference sequence). Trimming removed 0 bases at V and 6 bases at J, with 3 bases between. CDR3 length equals 13 residues. Here the CDR3 reads CASSLSGNSPLHF. In nucleotides, the CDR3 is TGTGCCAGCAGTTTATCGGGTAATTCACCCCTCCACTTT.

This clonotype was detected ten times or more. The chain combines TRBV10-2 with TRBJ2-7, with 9 bases identical to TRBD2. The germline V gene has CDR1 WSHSY and CDR2 SAAADI. J was trimmed by 4 bases and V by 2 bases; bases with no gene match: 3. CDR3 length: 14 amino acids. The DNA of the CDR3 is TGCGCCAGCAGTGAGACTAGCGGGCAATACGAGCAGTACTTC. This codes for CASSETSGQYEQYF.

The gene calls are TRBV19 and TRBJ2-1, with 11 bases aligning to TRBD2. With 6 bases clipped from V and 0 bases from J, the junction kept 13 bases outside the gene matches. The germline V gene encodes CDR1 LNHDA and CDR2 SQIVND (reference sequence). This CDR3 region has 19 residues. The CDR3, as DNA: TGTGCCAGTAGCCAGGGCAGACTAGCGGGGTGGAGCTCCTACAATGAGCAGTTCTTC. Its translation is CASSQGRLAGWSSYNEQFF.

The V gene is TRBV2, the J gene TRBJ1-2; the D is unclear. CDR3 length: 14 amino acids. Trimming removed 7 bases from V and 4 bases from J, with 16 bases in between. Germline values: CDR1 SNHLY, CDR2 FYNNEI. Here the CDR3 DNA reads TGTGCCAGCAAGGAAGCTTCCGCGGGCTATGGCTACACCTTC. Amino acids: CASKEASAGYGYTF.

This clonotype was picked up a small number of times. The chain employs TRBV20-1 and TRBJ1-5; no firm D call. V lost 3 bases and J lost 1, with 16 bases in between. The germline gives CDR1 DFQATT, CDR2 SNEGSKA (reference sequence). The CDR3 is 16 residues long. The CDR3 protein is CSARDREGLSNQPQHF. The CDR3 nucleotides are TGCAGTGCTAGGGATAGGGAAGGGTTGAGCAATCAGCCCCAGCATTTT.

The sample holds a few counts of this clonotype. This rearrangement joins TRBV7-9 to TRBJ2-3; 14 bases agree with TRBD2. From germline, CDR1 is SEHNR and CDR2 FQNEAQ (reference sequence). The CDR3 loop spans 17 amino acids. The V and J ends lost 3 bases and 1 base, in that order; junction bases with no gene match: 3. CDR3 sequence: CASSLGLAGERTDTQYF. The CDR3 DNA reads TGTGCCAGCAGCTTGGGACTAGCGGGGGAGCGCACAGATACGCAGTATTTT.

This clonotype was observed many times. The V gene is TRBV27, the J gene TRBJ2-7, with D perhaps given as TRBD1 or TRBD2 (5 bases each). The V gene lost 4 bases and the J gene lost 3 bases, with 13 bases spanning the gap. Germline lookup yields CDR1 MNHEY and CDR2 SMNVEV (reference sequence). CDR3 length equals 14 residues. The CDR3 spells CASSYNGDHYEQYF. The CDR3 DNA is TGTGCCAGCAGTTACAACGGGGACCACTACGAGCAGTACTTC.

This clonotype was detected many times. The chain employs TRBV12-5 and TRBJ2-7; D is unclear. Trimming pared 0 bases from V and 2 bases from J, leaving 14 bases between. Looked up from germline, CDR1 is LGHNT and CDR2 is FRNRAP. The CDR3 is 16 residues long. The CDR3: CASGLVVGQPTYEQYF. In DNA, the CDR3 is TGTGCTAGTGGTTTGGTAGTAGGTCAGCCCACCTACGAGCAGTACTTC. The complete variable domain, with remaining parts taken from reference TRBV12-5 and TRBJ2-7, reads DARVTQTPRHKVTEMGQEVTMRCQPILGHNTVFWYRQTMMQGLELLAYFRNRAPLDDSGMPKDRFSAEMPDATLATLKIQPSEPRDSAVYFCASGLVVGQPTYEQYFGPGTRLTVT.

This clonotype was seen many times. This chain connects TRBV2 to TRBJ2-7; 14 bases match TRBD2. In germline, CDR1 is SNHLY, CDR2 FYNNEI. V was pared by 4 bases and J by 2 bases, with 4 bases of the junction left unmatched. There are 16 residues in the CDR3. The CDR3, as DNA: TGTGCCAGCAGTGCTTGGACTAGCGGGAGGCCCTACGAGCAGTACTTC. Translating it yields CASSAWTSGRPYEQYF.

This clonotype was counted many times. The rearrangement uses TRBV10-3 and TRBJ2-1, with TRBD2 identical over 7 bases. This CDR3 region has 14 residues. Germline CDR1 ENHRY, CDR2 SYGVKD. J lost 6 bases, V lost 10 bases, and 12 bases had no gene match. CDR3 residues: CASQPGTTLNEQFF. The CDR3 DNA follows: TGTGCCAGCCAGCCCGGGACTACGCTCAATGAGCAGTTCTTC.

The chain uses TRBV5-5 and TRBJ2-2; maybe TRBD2 (5 bases). Trimming shortened V by 4 bases and J by 2 bases, and 9 bases separated the two germline ends. The CDR3 has 14 amino acids. The germline V gene has CDR1 SGHKS and CDR2 YYEKEE (reference sequence). Written as DNA, the CDR3 is TGTGCCAGCAGCCATGGACTTAACACCGGGGAGCTGTTTTTT. Residues: CASSHGLNTGELFF.

This chain connects TRBV28 to TRBJ1-3; D is ambiguous. CDR1 MDHEN and CDR2 SYDVKM come from the germline V gene. The CDR3 has 16 amino acids. The V end was cut by 10 bases, the J end by 2 bases, with 21 bases between. The CDR3 spells CATIAFLKGAGNTIYF. In nucleotides, the CDR3 is TGTGCCACGATCGCCTTTCTGAAGGGTGCTGGAAACACCATATATTTT. The entire variable domain, with the rest obtained from reference TRBV28 and TRBJ1-3, is as follows: DVKVTQSSRYLVKRTGEKVFLECVQDMDHENMFWYRQDPGLGLRLIYFSYDVKMKEKGDIPEGYSVSREKKERFSLILESASTNQTSMYLCATIAFLKGAGNTIYFGEGSWLTVV.

This clonotype was observed many times. V gene TRBV7-2 combines with J gene TRBJ2-1; 9 nucleotides align to TRBD1. Germline-derived CDR1 and CDR2 are SGHTA and FQGNSA. CDR3 size: 15 residues. J lost 8 bases, V lost 7 bases, and 12 bases had no gene match. The CDR3 DNA sequence: TGTGCCAGCAAAAATCGGACAGGGGAAGTGCATGAGCAGTTCTTC. Its translation is CASKNRTGEVHEQFF.

This clonotype showed up many times. The V gene is TRBV20-1, the J gene TRBJ2-7; TRBD1 matches 7 bases. The germline gives CDR1 DFQATT, CDR2 SNEGSKA (reference sequence). The CDR3 is 14 residues long. Trimming cost V 0 bases and J 4 bases; bases outside gene matches: 6. CDR3: CSARDRQGNYEQYF. The CDR3 DNA sequence: TGCAGTGCTAGAGACCGACAGGGAAATTACGAGCAGTACTTC.

In nucleotides, the CDR3 is TGTGCCAGCAGCTTACGCCAGGCCTATGGCTACACCTTC. Encoded protein: CASSLRQAYGYTF. The chain recombines TRBV7-9 with TRBJ1-2; D ambiguous. Germline CDR1 reads SEHNR; CDR2 reads FQNEAQ (reference sequence). The CDR3 sequence is 13 residues long. V lost 2 bases to trimming and J lost 4 bases, with 8 bases between them. Full variable domain (rest looked up from reference TRBV7-9 and TRBJ1-2): DTGVSQNPRHKITKRGQNVTFRCDPISEHNRLYWYRQTLGQGPEFLTYFQNEAQLEKSRLLSDRFSAERPKGSFSTLEIQRTEQGDSAMYLCASSLRQAYGYTFGSGTRLTVV.